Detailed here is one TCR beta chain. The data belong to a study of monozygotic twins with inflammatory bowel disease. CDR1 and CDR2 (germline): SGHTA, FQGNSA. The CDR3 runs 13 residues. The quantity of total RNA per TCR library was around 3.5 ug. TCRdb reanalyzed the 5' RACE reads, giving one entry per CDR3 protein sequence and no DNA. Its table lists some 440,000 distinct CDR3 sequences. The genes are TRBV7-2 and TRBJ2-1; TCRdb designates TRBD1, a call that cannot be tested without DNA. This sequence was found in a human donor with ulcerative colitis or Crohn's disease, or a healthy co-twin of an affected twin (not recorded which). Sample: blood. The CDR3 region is CASSSPLFPEQFF.